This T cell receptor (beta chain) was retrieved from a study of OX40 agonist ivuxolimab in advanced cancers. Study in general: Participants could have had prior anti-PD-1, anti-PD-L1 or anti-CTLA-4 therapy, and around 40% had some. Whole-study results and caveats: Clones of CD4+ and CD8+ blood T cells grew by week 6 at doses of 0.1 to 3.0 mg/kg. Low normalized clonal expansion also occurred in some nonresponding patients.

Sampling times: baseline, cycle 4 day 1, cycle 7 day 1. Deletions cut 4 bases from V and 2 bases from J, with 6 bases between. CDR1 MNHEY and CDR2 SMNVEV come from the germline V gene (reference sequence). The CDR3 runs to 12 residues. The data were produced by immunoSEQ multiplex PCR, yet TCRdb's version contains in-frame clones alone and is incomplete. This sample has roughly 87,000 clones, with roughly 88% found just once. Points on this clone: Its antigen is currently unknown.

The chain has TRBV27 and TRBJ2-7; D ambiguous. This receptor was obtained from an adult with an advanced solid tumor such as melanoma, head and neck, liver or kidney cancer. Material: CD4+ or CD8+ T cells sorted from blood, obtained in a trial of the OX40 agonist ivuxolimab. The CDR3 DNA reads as TGTGCCAGCAGTTCCTACCCCTACGAGCAGTACTTC. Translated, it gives CASSSYPYEQYF.